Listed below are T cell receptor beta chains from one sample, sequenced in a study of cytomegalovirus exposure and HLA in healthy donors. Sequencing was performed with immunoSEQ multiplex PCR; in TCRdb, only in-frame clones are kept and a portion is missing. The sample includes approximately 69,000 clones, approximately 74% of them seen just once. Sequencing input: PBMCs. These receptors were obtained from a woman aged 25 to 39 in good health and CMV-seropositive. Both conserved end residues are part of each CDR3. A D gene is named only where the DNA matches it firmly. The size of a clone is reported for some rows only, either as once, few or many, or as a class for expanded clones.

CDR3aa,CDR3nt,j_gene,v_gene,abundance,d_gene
CASSVDVAVSYEQYF,TGTGCCAGCAGCGTAGACGTAGCGGTATCCTACGAGCAGTACTTC,TRBJ2-7,TRBV9,-,-
CASSYHLASYNEQFF,TGTGCCAGCAGTTACCACCTAGCCAGCTACAATGAGCAGTTCTTC,TRBJ2-1,TRBV6-5,-,-
CASSQERGLNGELFF,TGCGCCAGCAGCCAAGAGAGAGGTTTGAACGGGGAGCTGTTTTTT,TRBJ2-2,TRBV4-1,-,-
CASSGANTQYF,TGTGCCAGCAGTGGGGCTAATACGCAGTATTTT,TRBJ2-3,TRBV2,few,-
CATSRDYNAGGWTEAFF,TGTGCCACCAGCAGAGACTATAACGCGGGCGGTTGGACTGAAGCTTTCTTT,TRBJ1-1,TRBV15,-,-
CASSVHGGSGNTIYF,TGTGCCAGCAGCGTACACGGGGGATCTGGAAACACCATATATTTT,TRBJ1-3,TRBV9,-,-
CASSYAVRGTYEQYF,TGTGCCAGCAGTTACGCGGTCAGGGGAACCTACGAGCAGTACTTC,TRBJ2-7,TRBV6-5,few,-
CSAATGNTEAFF,TGCAGCGCCGCGACAGGGAACACTGAAGCTTTCTTT,TRBJ1-1,TRBV29-1,-,-
CASSVGGDREYEQYF,TGTGCCAGCAGCGTAGGTGGGGACAGGGAGTACGAGCAGTACTTC,TRBJ2-7,TRBV9,-,TRBD1
CAWDGRDRVNSPLHF,TGTGCCTGGGATGGCCGGGACAGGGTCAATTCACCCCTCCACTTT,TRBJ1-6,TRBV30,-,TRBD1
CAYSGRGYNEQFF,TGTGCCTACAGCGGGAGGGGGTACAATGAGCAGTTCTTC,TRBJ2-1,TRBV30,-,TRBD2
CASSETRGHEKLFF,TGTGCCAGCAGTGAAACTAGGGGGCATGAAAAACTGTTTTTT,TRBJ1-4,TRBV25-1,-,TRBD1
CAGSSGTVSTQYF,TGTGCCGGGTCCTCCGGGACAGTAAGTACGCAGTATTTT,TRBJ2-3,TRBV6-1,-,TRBD1
CASSISSVYEQYF,TGTGCCAGTAGTATTTCCTCCGTCTACGAGCAGTACTTC,TRBJ2-7,TRBV19,-,-
CASSPLGQGQTEAFF,TGTGCCAGCAGTCCTCTGGGGCAGGGACAAACTGAAGCTTTCTTT,TRBJ1-1,TRBV6-5,-,-
CASSVTGSSYEQYF,TGTGCCAGCAGCGTCACCGGGAGCTCCTACGAGCAGTACTTC,TRBJ2-7,TRBV5-4,-,-
CASSVLEQYF,TGTGCCAGCAGTGTTCTAGAGCAGTACTTC,TRBJ2-7,TRBV2,-,-
CASSPPRLAGVQEQFF,TGTGCCAGCAGCCCGCCTCGATTAGCGGGAGTACAGGAGCAGTTCTTC,TRBJ2-1,TRBV7-2,-,TRBD2
CSARPMNEQFF,TGCAGTGCTAGACCCATGAATGAGCAGTTCTTC,TRBJ2-1,TRBV20-1,-,-
CASSYLDILTGAHYGYTF,TGTGCCAGCAGCTACCTCGATATTTTAACAGGGGCCCACTATGGCTACACCTTC,TRBJ1-2,TRBV14,-,TRBD1
CASSLNPRDGELFF,TGTGCCAGTAGTCTTAATCCCAGGGACGGGGAGCTGTTTTTT,TRBJ2-2,TRBV19,few,-
CASSRTGEPYEQYF,TGCGCCAGCAGCCGGACAGGGGAACCCTACGAGCAGTACTTC,TRBJ2-7,TRBV5-1,-,TRBD1
CASRTGGGGYTF,TGTGCCAGCAGGACAGGGGGCGGTGGCTACACCTTC,TRBJ1-2,TRBV27,-,TRBD1
CASSVLTGLNTEAFF,TGTGCCAGCAGCGTCCTGACAGGGTTGAACACTGAAGCTTTCTTT,TRBJ1-1,TRBV9,-,TRBD1
CASSESLAGVGDTQYF,TGTGCCAGCAGTGAATCACTGGCGGGAGTGGGAGATACGCAGTATTTT,TRBJ2-3,TRBV25-1,once,TRBD2
CASSRAAGASGNTIYF,TGTGCCAGCAGTCGGGCGGCTGGGGCGTCTGGAAACACCATATATTTT,TRBJ1-3,TRBV2,-,-
CASSLQEPNTGELFF,TGTGCCAGCAGCCTACAGGAACCGAACACCGGGGAGCTGTTTTTT,TRBJ2-2,TRBV4-2,-,-
CASSDGQGPSSGANVLTF,TGCGCCAGCAGTGACGGGCAGGGGCCATCCTCTGGGGCCAACGTCCTGACTTTC,TRBJ2-6,TRBV10-1,-,-
CASRASGSYEQYF,TGTGCCAGCAGGGCTAGCGGGAGCTACGAGCAGTACTTC,TRBJ2-7,TRBV5-4,-,TRBD2
CASSAGGASGSLYEQYF,TGTGCCAGCAGTGCTGGGGGGGCTAGCGGGAGTCTGTACGAGCAGTACTTC,TRBJ2-7,TRBV25-1,-,TRBD2